The T cell receptor beta chain under discussion was sequenced for a study of blood T cell repertoires in COVID-19. Study as a whole: The study drew acute and convalescent COVID-19 samples from the United States, Italy and Spain. PBMCs, B-cell-depleted T cells, or T cells provided the cDNA or gDNA that made up the material.

Authors' methods: Nucleated cell number was recorded as an estimate derived from reference gene primer amplification. TCRdb's table, derived via immunoSEQ multiplex PCR, lists solely in-frame clones and lacks some. The V and J calls and clone size were taken over from that table, and D and trimming were inferred from the DNA. The sample yields 120,000 to 150,000 clones, about four fifths seen once. The CDR3 totals 13 residues. In germline, CDR1 is SEHNR, CDR2 FQNEAQ (reference sequence). The V and J ends lost 5 bases and 4 bases, in that order; junction bases with no gene match: 1. Sequencing input: peripheral blood. The TCR comes from a human donor in a cohort sampled during active COVID-19. This chain connects TRBV7-9 to TRBJ2-2, with 7 bases identical to TRBD1. DNA of the CDR3: TGTGCCAGCAGCCGACAGGGCACCGGGGAGCTGTTTTTT. The encoded protein is CASSRQGTGELFF.